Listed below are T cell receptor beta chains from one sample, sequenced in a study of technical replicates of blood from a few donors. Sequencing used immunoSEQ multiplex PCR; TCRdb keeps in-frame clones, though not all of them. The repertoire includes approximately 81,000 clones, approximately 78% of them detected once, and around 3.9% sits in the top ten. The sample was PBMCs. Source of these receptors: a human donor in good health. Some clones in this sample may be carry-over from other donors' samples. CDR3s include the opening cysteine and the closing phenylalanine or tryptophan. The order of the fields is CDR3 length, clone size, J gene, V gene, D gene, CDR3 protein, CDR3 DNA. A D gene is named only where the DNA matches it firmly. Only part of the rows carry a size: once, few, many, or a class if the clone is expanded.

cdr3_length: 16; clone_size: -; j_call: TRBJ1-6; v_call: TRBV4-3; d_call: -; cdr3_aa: CASSPSIRQAHSPLHF; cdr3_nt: TGCGCCAGCAGCCCATCTATCCGGCAGGCCCATTCACCCCTCCACTTT
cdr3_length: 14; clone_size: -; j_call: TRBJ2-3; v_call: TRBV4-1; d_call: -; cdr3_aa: CASSQGTSTDTQYF; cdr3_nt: TGCGCCAGCAGCCAAGGGACTAGCACAGATACGCAGTATTTT
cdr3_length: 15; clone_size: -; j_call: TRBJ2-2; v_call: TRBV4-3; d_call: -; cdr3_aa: CASSQETSTGGELFF; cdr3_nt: TGCGCCAGCAGCCAAGAGACTAGCACAGGGGGGGAGCTGTTTTTT
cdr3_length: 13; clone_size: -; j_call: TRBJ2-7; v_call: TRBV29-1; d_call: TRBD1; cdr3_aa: CSVGDRGLGEQYF; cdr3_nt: TGCAGCGTTGGGGACAGGGGGCTGGGGGAGCAGTACTTC
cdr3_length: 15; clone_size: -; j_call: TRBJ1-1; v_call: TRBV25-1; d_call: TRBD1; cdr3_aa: CASSEFTDRATEAFF; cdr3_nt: TGTGCCAGCAGTGAATTTACGGACAGGGCTACTGAAGCTTTCTTT
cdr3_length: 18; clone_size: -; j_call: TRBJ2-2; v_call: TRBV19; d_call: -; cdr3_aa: CASSIVGKQVRGTGELFF; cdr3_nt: TGTGCCAGTAGTATAGTGGGCAAGCAGGTTAGGGGTACCGGGGAGCTGTTTTTT
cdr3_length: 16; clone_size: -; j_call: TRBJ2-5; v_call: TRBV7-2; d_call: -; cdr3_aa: CASSLEAQGSQETQYF; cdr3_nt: TGTGCCAGCAGCTTAGAGGCACAGGGAAGCCAAGAGACCCAGTACTTC
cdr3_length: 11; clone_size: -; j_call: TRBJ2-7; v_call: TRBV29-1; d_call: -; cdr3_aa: CSVWWGDEQYF; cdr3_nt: TGCAGCGTCTGGTGGGGGGACGAGCAGTACTTC
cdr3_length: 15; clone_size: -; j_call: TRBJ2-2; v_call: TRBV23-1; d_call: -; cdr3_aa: CASSQQQGRAGELFF; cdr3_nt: TGCGCCAGCAGTCAACAACAGGGAAGGGCCGGGGAGCTGTTTTTT
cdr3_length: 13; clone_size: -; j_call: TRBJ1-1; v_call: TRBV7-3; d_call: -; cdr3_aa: CASSAQPNTEAFF; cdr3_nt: TGTGCCAGCAGCGCACAACCGAACACTGAAGCTTTCTTT
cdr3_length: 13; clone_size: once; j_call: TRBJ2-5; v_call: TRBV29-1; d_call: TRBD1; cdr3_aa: CSAMGDRSETQYF; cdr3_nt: TGCAGCGCGATGGGGGACAGATCAGAGACCCAGTACTTC
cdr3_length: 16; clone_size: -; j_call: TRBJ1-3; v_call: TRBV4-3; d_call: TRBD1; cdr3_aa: CASSQDRSLSGNTIYF; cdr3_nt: TGCGCCAGCAGCCAGGACAGGTCCCTCTCTGGAAACACCATATATTTT